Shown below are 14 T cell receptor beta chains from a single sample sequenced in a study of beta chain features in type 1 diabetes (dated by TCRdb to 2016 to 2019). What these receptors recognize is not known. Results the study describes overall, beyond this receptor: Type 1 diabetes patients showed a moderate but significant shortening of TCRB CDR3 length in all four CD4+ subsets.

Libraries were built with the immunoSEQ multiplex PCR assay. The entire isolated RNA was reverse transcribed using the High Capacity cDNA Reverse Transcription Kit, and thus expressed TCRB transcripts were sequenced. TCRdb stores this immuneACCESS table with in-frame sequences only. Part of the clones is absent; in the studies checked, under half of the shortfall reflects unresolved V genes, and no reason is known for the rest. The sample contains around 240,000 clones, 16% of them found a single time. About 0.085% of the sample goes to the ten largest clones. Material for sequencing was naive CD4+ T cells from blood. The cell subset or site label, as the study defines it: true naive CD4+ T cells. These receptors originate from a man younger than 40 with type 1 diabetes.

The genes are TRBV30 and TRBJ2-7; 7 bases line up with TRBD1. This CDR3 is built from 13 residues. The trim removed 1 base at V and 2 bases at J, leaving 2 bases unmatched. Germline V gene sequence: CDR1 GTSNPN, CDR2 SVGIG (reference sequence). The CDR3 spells CAWSGQGTYEQYF. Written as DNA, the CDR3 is TGTGCCTGGAGTGGACAGGGAACCTACGAGCAGTACTTC.

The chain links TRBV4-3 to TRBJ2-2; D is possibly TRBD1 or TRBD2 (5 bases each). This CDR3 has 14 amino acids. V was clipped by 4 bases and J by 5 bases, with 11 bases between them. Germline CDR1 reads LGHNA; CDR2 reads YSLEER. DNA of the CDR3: TGCGCCAGCAGCCCTCAGTGGGGGACCGGGGAGCTGTTTTTT. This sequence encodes CASSPQWGTGELFF.

CDR3 nucleotide sequence: TGTGCCAGCAGCCCGGGGACTAGCGGCATTAAAGAGACCCAGTACTTC. It codes for CASSPGTSGIKETQYF. The genes are TRBV11-2 and TRBJ2-5, with 11 bases aligning to TRBD2. Germline V gene data show CDR1 as SGHAT and CDR2 as FQNNGV. This CDR3 is built from 16 residues. V was clipped by 5 bases and J by 3 bases; unmatched bases: 8. The full variable domain, rest sourced from reference TRBV11-2 and TRBJ2-5, is EAGVAQSPRYKIIEKRQSVAFWCNPISGHATLYWYQQILGQGPKLLIQFQNNGVVDDSQLPKDRFSAERLKGVDSTLKIQPAKLEDSAVYLCASSPGTSGIKETQYFGPGTRLLVL.

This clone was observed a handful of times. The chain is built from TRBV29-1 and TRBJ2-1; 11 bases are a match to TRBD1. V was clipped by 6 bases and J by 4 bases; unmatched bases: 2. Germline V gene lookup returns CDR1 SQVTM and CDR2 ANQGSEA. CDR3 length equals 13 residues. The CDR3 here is CSVGTGGYNEQFF. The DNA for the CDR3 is TGCAGCGTCGGGACAGGGGGATACAATGAGCAGTTCTTC.

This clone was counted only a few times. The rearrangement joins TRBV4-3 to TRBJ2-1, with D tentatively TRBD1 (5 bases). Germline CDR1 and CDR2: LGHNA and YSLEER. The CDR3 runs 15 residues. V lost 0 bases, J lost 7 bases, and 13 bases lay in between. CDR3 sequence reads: CASSQEVRVYNEQFF. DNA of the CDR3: TGCGCCAGCAGCCAAGAGGTCAGGGTGTATAATGAGCAGTTCTTC.

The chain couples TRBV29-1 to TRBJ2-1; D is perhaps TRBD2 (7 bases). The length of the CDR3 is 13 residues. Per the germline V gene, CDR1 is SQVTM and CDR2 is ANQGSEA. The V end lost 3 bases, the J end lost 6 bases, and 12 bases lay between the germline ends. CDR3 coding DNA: TGCAGCGTTGAGCGGGGGCGGTTCAATGAGCAGTTCTTC. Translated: CSVERGRFNEQFF.

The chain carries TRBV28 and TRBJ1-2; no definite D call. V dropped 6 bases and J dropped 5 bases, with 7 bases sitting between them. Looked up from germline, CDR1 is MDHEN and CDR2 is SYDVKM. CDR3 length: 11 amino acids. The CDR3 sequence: CASSGQYGYTF. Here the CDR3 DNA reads TGTGCCAGCAGCGGGCAGTATGGCTACACCTTC.

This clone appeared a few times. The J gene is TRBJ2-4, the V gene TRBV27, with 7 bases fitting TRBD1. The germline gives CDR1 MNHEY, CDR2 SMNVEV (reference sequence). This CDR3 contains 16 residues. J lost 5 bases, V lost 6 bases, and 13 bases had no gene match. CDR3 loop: CASSSYRQGQQNIQYF. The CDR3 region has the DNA TGTGCCAGCAGCTCGTACCGACAGGGACAGCAAAACATTCAGTACTTC.

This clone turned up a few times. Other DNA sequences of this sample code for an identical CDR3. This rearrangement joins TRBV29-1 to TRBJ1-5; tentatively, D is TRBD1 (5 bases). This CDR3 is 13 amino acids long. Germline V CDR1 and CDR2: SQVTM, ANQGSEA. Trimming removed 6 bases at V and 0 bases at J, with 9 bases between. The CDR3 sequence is CSVARGSNQPQHF. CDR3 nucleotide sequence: TGCAGCGTCGCTAGGGGTAGCAATCAGCCCCAGCATTTT.

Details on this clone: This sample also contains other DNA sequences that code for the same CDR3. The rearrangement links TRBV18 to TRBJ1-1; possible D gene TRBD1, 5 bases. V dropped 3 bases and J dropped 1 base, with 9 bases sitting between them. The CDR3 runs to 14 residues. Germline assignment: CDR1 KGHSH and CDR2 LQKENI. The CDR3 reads CASSPGTGNTEAFF. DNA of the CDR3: TGTGCCAGCTCACCGGGCACAGGGAACACTGAAGCTTTCTTT.

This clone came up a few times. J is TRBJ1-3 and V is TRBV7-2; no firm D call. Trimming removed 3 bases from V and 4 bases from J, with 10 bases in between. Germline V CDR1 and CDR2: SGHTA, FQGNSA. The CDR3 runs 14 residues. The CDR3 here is CASSLGKPGNTIYF. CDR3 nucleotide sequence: TGTGCCAGCAGCTTGGGCAAGCCGGGAAACACCATATATTTT.

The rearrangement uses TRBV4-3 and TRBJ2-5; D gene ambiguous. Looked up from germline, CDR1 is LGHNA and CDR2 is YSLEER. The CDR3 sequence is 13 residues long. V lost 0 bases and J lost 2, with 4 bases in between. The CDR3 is CASSQDYQETQYF. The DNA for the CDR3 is TGCGCCAGCAGCCAAGACTATCAAGAGACCCAGTACTTC.

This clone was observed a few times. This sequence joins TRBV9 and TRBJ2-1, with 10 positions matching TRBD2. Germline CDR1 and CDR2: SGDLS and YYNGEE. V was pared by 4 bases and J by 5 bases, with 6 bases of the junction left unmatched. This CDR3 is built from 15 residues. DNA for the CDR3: TGTGCCAGCAGCTTCGGACTAGCGGTAGACAATGAGCAGTTCTTC. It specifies CASSFGLAVDNEQFF.

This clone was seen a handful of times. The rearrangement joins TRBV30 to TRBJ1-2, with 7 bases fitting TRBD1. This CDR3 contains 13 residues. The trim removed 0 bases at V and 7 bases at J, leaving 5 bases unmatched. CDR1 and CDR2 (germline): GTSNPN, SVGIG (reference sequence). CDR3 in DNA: TGTGCCTGGAGTGTCGCCTACAGGGGTGGCTACACCTTC. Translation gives CAWSVAYRGGYTF.